The sample holds many counts of the clone carrying this T cell receptor beta chain. Antigen: not known. The CDR3 has 15 amino acids. V was clipped by 5 bases and J by 1 base; unmatched bases: 4. Germline CDR1 is LGHDT and CDR2 is YNNKEL (reference sequence). The sample belongs to a study of neurological immune-mediated disorders. Overall study findings and caveats: Because no CDR3 amino acid sequences were shared across subjects by expanded clones, private repertoires were suggested in all groups.

With 10-nucleotide random UMIs, 5'RACE was used to make the cDNA. Every sequencing run drew on 15-18 subjects and yielded over 170 million TCR-beta sequences. TCRdb called the 5' RACE reads again in MiXCR, with one record for every CDR3 protein. The sample shows tens of thousands of distinct CDR3 sequences, around 11% of them seen only once. Time point given: longitudinal time-point 1 (baseline). From 2 million PBMCs stored at -80 C, the unsorted libraries were generated. The sample was PBMCs. The J gene is TRBJ1-1, the V gene TRBV3-1, with 10 nucleotides matching TRBD1. This sequence originates from a male donor with HTLV-1-associated myelopathy (HAM/TSP). CDR3 sequence: CASSFRQGANTEAFF. The CDR3 DNA reads as TGTGCCAGCAGCTTTCGACAGGGGGCGAACACTGAAGCTTTCTTT. Combining the CDR3 with reference TRBV3-1 and TRBJ1-1 gives the whole variable domain DTAVSQTPKYLVTQMGNDKSIKCEQNLGHDTMYWYKQDSKKFLKIMFSYNNKELIINETVPNRFSPKSPDKAHLNLHINSLELGDSAVYFCASSFRQGANTEAFFGQGTRLTVV.